One T cell receptor beta chain is described in this entry. The antigen is unknown. Relative to the germline gene, one junction end is altered; a read error may explain this. Samples came from axillary lymph nodes draining the breast cancer. The CDR3 runs 14 residues. Germline CDR1 reads GTSNPN; CDR2 reads SVGIG (reference sequence). TCRdb recomputed calls from the multiplex PCR reads with MiXCR, one row per CDR3 protein. In the table there are 75,000 to 100,000 distinct CDR3 sequences, under 25% of which are singletons. The data stem from a study of breast tumors, draining lymph nodes, adjacent tissues. Study-wide results and caveats: Tumor TCR diversity was below lymph nodes but above nontumor tissue.

The source is a female donor with breast cancer. Some clones in this sample may be carry-over from other donors' samples. This sequence joins TRBV30 and TRBJ2-7, with 9 bases fitting TRBD2. The specimen was axillary lymph node tissue. CDR3 protein: CAWSGLADFYVQYF. Here the CDR3 DNA reads TGTGCCTGGAGTGGACTAGCGGATTTCTACGTGCAGTACTTC.